These 18 T cell receptor beta chains were all obtained from the same sample, sequenced in a study of T cells in Graves' hyperthyroidism and ophthalmopathy. Amplified TCR beta CDR3 regions came from RNA transcripts. Using the HTBI primer set, a first-round RT-PCR was run on the TCR CDR3. TCRdb re-derived calls from the multiplex PCR reads in MiXCR, one entry per CDR3 protein. The sample holds 350,000 or so distinct CDR3 sequences, about 18% seen once. Source material: blood. These receptors all stem from a woman younger than 45 with Graves' hyperthyroidism that later progressed to Graves' ophthalmopathy.

The gene calls are TRBV18 and TRBJ1-5, with D hard to call. Germline V gives CDR1 KGHSH, CDR2 LQKENI. The CDR3 length is 15 residues. Trimming stripped 5 bases from V and 3 bases from J, with 14 bases between. Here the CDR3 reads CASSFAGPNNQPQHF. The CDR3 DNA follows: TGTGCCAGCTCATTTGCCGGACCTAACAATCAGCCCCAGCATTTT.

This clonotype has at least ten counts. An end of the junction differs from the germline gene, which may be a read error. The chain links TRBV5-1 to TRBJ2-1; perhaps D is TRBD1 or TRBD2 (6 bases each). The CDR3 runs 14 residues. CDR1 is SGHRS and CDR2 is YFSETQ in the germline V gene. The CDR3 loop is CAGSLAGGGDEQFF. The CDR3, as DNA: TGCGCCGGCAGCTTGGCTGGGGGCGGGGATGAGCAGTTCTTC.

This clonotype has more than one count but fewer than ten. The chain is built from TRBV5-1 and TRBJ2-1; D is unresolved. Trimming cost V 5 bases and J 6 bases, with 15 bases left between them. This CDR3 contains 14 residues. Germline lookup yields CDR1 SGHRS and CDR2 YFSETQ. The CDR3 nucleotides read TGCGCCAGCAGACCGATAGGATTAGGCAATGAGCAGTTCTTC. Translating it yields CASRPIGLGNEQFF.

This clonotype was counted many times. This rearrangement joins TRBV28 to TRBJ2-1; D uncertain. The germline gives CDR1 MDHEN, CDR2 SYDVKM. Trimming removed 3 bases at V and 0 bases at J, with 6 bases between. The CDR3 runs to 14 residues. Here the CDR3 reads CASSLLSSYNEQFF. As DNA, the CDR3 is TGTGCCAGCAGTTTGCTCAGCTCCTACAATGAGCAGTTCTTC.

This clonotype has ten or more counts. The chain recombines TRBV5-1 with TRBJ2-5, with D possibly matching TRBD1 (6 bases). Germline V gene sequence: CDR1 SGHRS, CDR2 YFSETQ. This CDR3 region has 15 residues. The V gene lost 2 bases and the J gene lost 1 base, with 12 bases spanning the gap. The CDR3 loop reads CASSFLGAFQETQYF. The DNA of the CDR3 is TGCGCCAGCAGCTTTTTGGGGGCTTTCCAAGAGACCCAGTACTTC.

Only a few counts were recorded for this clonotype. The chain uses TRBV19 and TRBJ2-1; D might be TRBD1 (5 bases). The CDR3 is 14 amino acids. Germline assignment: CDR1 LNHDA and CDR2 SQIVND (reference sequence). Trimming stripped 5 bases from V and 13 bases from J, with 21 bases between. DNA of the CDR3: TGTGCCAGTAGTCCCGCCGTGGGCCAGGGTAGCCAGTTCTTC. This gives the protein CASSPAVGQGSQFF.

The rearrangement joins TRBV11-2 to TRBJ2-5; either TRBD1 or TRBD2 may supply D (7 bases each). V gave up 1 base and J gave up 5 bases, with 14 bases separating them. CDR3 length: 15 residues. The germline V gene encodes CDR1 SGHAT and CDR2 FQNNGV. The CDR3 DNA sequence: TGTGCCAGCAGCTTAGGACAGGGAGGGGGGGAGACCCAGTACTTC. Protein: CASSLGQGGGETQYF.

This clonotype has at least ten counts. The chain carries TRBV30 and TRBJ1-1, with unresolved D. Per the germline V gene, CDR1 is GTSNPN and CDR2 is SVGIG (reference sequence). Trimming took 2 bases from V and 6 from J, leaving 7 bases between them. The CDR3 has 11 amino acids. This CDR3 is CAWSRGPEAFF. The DNA of the CDR3 is TGTGCCTGGAGTCGCGGACCTGAAGCTTTCTTT.

CDR3 bases: TGTGCCAGCAGCTTGGGGGGCGTCTCCGAGCAGTACTTC. Its protein is CASSLGGVSEQYF. The V call is TRBV5-6, the J call TRBJ2-7; D is perhaps TRBD1 (5 bases). V lost 0 bases to trimming and J lost 6 bases, with 10 bases between them. Per the germline V gene, CDR1 is SGHDT and CDR2 is YYEEEE. The CDR3 is 13 residues long.

This clonotype was recorded only once. This may come from a read error, since a much larger clone is one base off. The chain has TRBV7-6 and TRBJ1-1; D unresolved. The CDR3 runs 14 residues. CDR1 and CDR2 from the germline V gene are SGHVS and FNYEAQ. CDR3 in amino acids: CASSPGLKNTGAFF. CDR3 in DNA: TGTGCCAGCAGCCCTGGACTCAAGAACACTGGAGCTTTCTTT.

The rearrangement joins TRBV30 to TRBJ2-1; no firm D call. V gave up 0 bases and J gave up 7 bases, with 10 bases separating them. The CDR3 is made up of 13 amino acids. Germline values: CDR1 GTSNPN, CDR2 SVGIG (reference sequence). CDR3 sequence reads: CAWSVALQNEQFF. DNA for the CDR3: TGTGCCTGGAGTGTAGCGCTTCAGAATGAGCAGTTCTTC.

This rearrangement joins TRBV6-1 to TRBJ2-5; D is uncertain. The CDR3 spans 11 residues. V was cut by 4 bases and J by 4 bases, with 4 bases left in between. Germline V CDR1 and CDR2: MNHNS, SASEGT. The CDR3 DNA reads TGTGCCAGCAGTGTAGCAGAGACCCAGTACTTC. This gives the protein CASSVAETQYF.

J is TRBJ2-3 and V is TRBV19, with D unclear. Trimming took 3 bases from V and 2 from J, leaving 12 bases between them. The CDR3 totals 15 residues. Germline CDR1 and CDR2: LNHDA and SQIVND (reference sequence). CDR3 loop: CASSIRARTTDTQYF. CDR3 DNA sequence: TGTGCCAGTAGTATCCGAGCGAGAACCACAGATACGCAGTATTTT.

This clonotype was recorded at least ten times. The V and J genes are TRBV2 and TRBJ1-1, with 7 bases matching TRBD1. CDR1 is SNHLY and CDR2 is FYNNEI in the germline V gene. J was trimmed by 3 bases and V by 6 bases; bases with no gene match: 7. This CDR3 region has 14 residues. The CDR3 DNA follows: TGTGCCAGCAGCCTAATAGGGGGCGACACTGAAGCTTTCTTT. This sequence encodes CASSLIGGDTEAFF.

This clonotype appeared many times. V and J are TRBV2 and TRBJ2-3, with D maybe TRBD2 (6 bases). Germline V CDR1 and CDR2: SNHLY, FYNNEI. The CDR3 loop spans 14 amino acids. Trimming stripped 6 bases from V and 2 bases from J, with 12 bases between. Here the CDR3 DNA reads TGTGCCAGCAGGAGGGGACTTGACACAGATACGCAGTATTTT. Protein: CASRRGLDTDTQYF.

A few counts support this clonotype. This rearrangement joins TRBV6-1 to TRBJ2-7; 9 bases match TRBD2. Germline trimming cut 2 bases from V and 6 bases from J; bases unmatched to any gene: 8. CDR3 length: 15 residues. Germline V gene data show CDR1 as MNHNS and CDR2 as SASEGT. CDR3 residues: CASSERGGGALEQYF. The DNA for the CDR3 is TGTGCCAGCAGTGAACGCGGCGGGGGGGCGCTCGAGCAGTACTTC.

Ten or more counts support this clonotype. The chain has TRBV20-1 and TRBJ2-7; 7 bases fit TRBD1. V lost 0 bases, J lost 2 bases, and 7 bases stayed unmatched. Germline V gives CDR1 DFQATT, CDR2 SNEGSKA (reference sequence). This CDR3 spans 15 amino acids. CDR3: CSARDLSGQTYEQYF. The CDR3 DNA reads TGCAGTGCTAGAGATCTTTCGGGACAGACCTACGAGCAGTACTTC.

The V call is TRBV29-1, the J call TRBJ2-5; D possibly corresponds to TRBD2 (6 bases). Germline-derived CDR1 and CDR2 are SQVTM and ANQGSEA. The CDR3 runs 12 residues. Trimming removed 6 bases from V and 8 bases from J, with 16 bases in between. The CDR3 loop reads CSVETGTATQYF. The CDR3 DNA is TGCAGCGTGGAAACCGGGACTGCAACCCAGTACTTC.